This T cell receptor beta chain was sequenced in a study of blood T cell repertoires in COVID-19. Across the study: T cells, B-cell-depleted T cells, or PBMCs supplied cDNA or gDNA.

Clones were read by immunoSEQ multiplex PCR, and TCRdb kept only the in-frame ones, dropping some. This sample has some 100,000 clones, with roughly four fifths found just once. Unmatched junction bases numbered 4, after V lost 0 bases and J lost 3 bases. Germline values: CDR1 SGHRS, CDR2 YFSETQ. This CDR3 is 15 amino acids long. The receptor was isolated from a middle-aged man with active or convalescent COVID-19. This chain connects TRBV5-1 to TRBJ2-3, with 7 nucleotides matching TRBD2. Specimen: peripheral blood. CDR3 in amino acids: CASSLAGGGTDTQYF. The DNA for the CDR3 is TGCGCCAGCAGCTTGGCCGGCGGGGGAACAGATACGCAGTATTTT.